A single sample is the source of the 6 T cell receptor beta chains below, sequenced in a study of OX40 agonist ivuxolimab in advanced cancers. Only in-frame clones appear in the TCRdb table, and some are missing; sequencing was by immunoSEQ multiplex PCR. The table has under 100,000 clones, around nine tenths seen once. The starting material was CD4+ or CD8+ T cells sorted from blood, obtained in a trial of the OX40 agonist ivuxolimab. The source is an adult with an advanced solid tumor such as melanoma, head and neck, liver or kidney cancer.

This clone was seen a single time. CDR3 nucleotides: TGCGCCAGCAGCTTGGGACCAACAGGGGAGGGCTACACCTTC. Translated: CASSLGPTGEGYTF. V usage is TRBV5-1 and J usage is TRBJ1-2; 7 nucleotides match TRBD1. V was clipped by 0 bases and J by 8 bases; unmatched bases: 7. The CDR3 spans 14 residues. Germline V gene lookup returns CDR1 SGHRS and CDR2 YFSETQ.

This rearrangement joins TRBV4-1 to TRBJ1-2; a weak D match, TRBD1 (6 bases). This CDR3 contains 14 residues. Trimming left V 1 base short and J 8 bases short, with 14 bases between. Looked up from germline, CDR1 is MGHRA and CDR2 is YSYEKL. Here the CDR3 DNA reads TGCGCCAGCAGCCAAGGGCGACAGGTTGGCGGCTACACCTTC. This codes for CASSQGRQVGGYTF.

The rearrangement uses TRBV5-1 and TRBJ2-5, with 7 bases fitting TRBD2. The V segment lost 1 base and the J segment 2 bases; nucleotides outside the gene matches: 2. Germline assignment: CDR1 SGHRS and CDR2 YFSETQ. The CDR3 consists of 14 residues. The CDR3 sequence is CASSLFGGQETQYF. The CDR3 region has the DNA TGCGCCAGCAGCTTGTTCGGGGGGCAAGAGACCCAGTACTTC.

The chain joins TRBV9 to TRBJ2-6; D is uncertain. V was cut by 3 bases and J by 0 bases, with 16 bases left in between. Germline V CDR1 and CDR2: SGDLS, YYNGEE. This CDR3 region has 18 residues. CDR3 bases: TGTGCCAGCAGCGAGGCCTACACCGCCAACTCTGGGGCCAACGTCCTGACTTTC. This gives the protein CASSEAYTANSGANVLTF.

In its sample, this clone was seen once. The chain joins TRBV30 to TRBJ1-3; 10 positions match TRBD1. Germline trimming cut 8 bases from V and 0 bases from J; bases unmatched to any gene: 7. Looked up from germline, CDR1 is GTSNPN and CDR2 is SVGIG (reference sequence). CDR3 size: 15 residues. The CDR3 loop reads CAQGQGTSSGNTIYF. CDR3 bases: TGTGCCCAGGGACAGGGGACGAGCTCTGGAAACACCATATATTTT. Full variable domain (outside the CDR3, taken from reference TRBV30 and TRBJ1-3): SQTIHQWPATLVQPVGSPLSLECTVEGTSNPNLYWYRQAAGRGLQLLFYSVGIGQISSEVPQNLSASRPQDRQFILSSKKLLLSDSGFYLCAQGQGTSSGNTIYFGEGSWLTVV.

The rearrangement joins TRBV5-1 to TRBJ2-7; weak D call: TRBD2 (6 bases). The V end was cut by 4 bases, the J end by 6 bases, with 17 bases between. CDR1 SGHRS and CDR2 YFSETQ come from the germline V gene. This CDR3 is 14 amino acids long. CDR3 coding DNA: TGCGCCAGCAGCACTCCGGGAGAGGGGTCCGAGCAGTACTTC. It yields the protein CASSTPGEGSEQYF.